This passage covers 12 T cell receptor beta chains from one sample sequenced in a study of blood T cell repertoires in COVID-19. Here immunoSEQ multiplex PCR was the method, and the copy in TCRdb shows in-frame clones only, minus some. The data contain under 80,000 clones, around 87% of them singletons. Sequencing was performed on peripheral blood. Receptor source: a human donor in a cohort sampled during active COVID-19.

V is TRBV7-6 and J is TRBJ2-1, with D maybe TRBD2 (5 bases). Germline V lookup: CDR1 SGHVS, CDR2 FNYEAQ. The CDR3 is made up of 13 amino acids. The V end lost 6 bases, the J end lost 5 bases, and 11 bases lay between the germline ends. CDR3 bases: TGTGCCAGCAGTGCCGGACTCGACAATGAGCAGTTCTTC. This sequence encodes CASSAGLDNEQFF.

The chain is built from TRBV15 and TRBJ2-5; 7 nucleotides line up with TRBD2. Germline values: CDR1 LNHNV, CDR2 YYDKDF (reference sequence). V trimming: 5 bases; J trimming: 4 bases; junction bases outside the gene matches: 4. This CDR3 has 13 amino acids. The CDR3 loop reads CATSRTSGETQYF. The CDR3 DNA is TGTGCCACCAGCCGGACTAGTGGAGAGACCCAGTACTTC.

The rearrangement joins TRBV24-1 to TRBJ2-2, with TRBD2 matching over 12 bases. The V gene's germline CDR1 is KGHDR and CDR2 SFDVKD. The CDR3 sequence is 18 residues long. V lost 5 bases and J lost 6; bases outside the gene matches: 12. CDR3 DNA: TGTGCCACCAGTGCGGGACAGGGAAGACTAGCGGGAGCCGGGGAGCTGTTTTTT. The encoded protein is CATSAGQGRLAGAGELFF.

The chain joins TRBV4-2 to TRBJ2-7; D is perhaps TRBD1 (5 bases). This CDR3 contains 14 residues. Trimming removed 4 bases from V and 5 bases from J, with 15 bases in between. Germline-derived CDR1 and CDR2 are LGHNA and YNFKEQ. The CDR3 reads CASSRQKVDHEQYF. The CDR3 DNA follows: TGTGCCAGCAGCCGACAGAAGGTGGATCACGAGCAGTACTTC.

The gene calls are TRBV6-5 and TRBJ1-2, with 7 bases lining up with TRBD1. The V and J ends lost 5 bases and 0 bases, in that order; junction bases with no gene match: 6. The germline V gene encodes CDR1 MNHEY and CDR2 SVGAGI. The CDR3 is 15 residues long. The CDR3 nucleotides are TGTGCCAGCAGTCCTGCCGGGACAGCTAACTATGGCTACACCTTC. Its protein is CASSPAGTANYGYTF.

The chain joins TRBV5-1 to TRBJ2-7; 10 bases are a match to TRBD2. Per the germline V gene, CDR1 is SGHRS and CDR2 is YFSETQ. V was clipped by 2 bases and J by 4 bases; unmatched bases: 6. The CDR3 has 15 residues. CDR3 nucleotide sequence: TGCGCCAGCAGCTTTCTAGCGGGAGAAAATTACGAGCAGTACTTC. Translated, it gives CASSFLAGENYEQYF.

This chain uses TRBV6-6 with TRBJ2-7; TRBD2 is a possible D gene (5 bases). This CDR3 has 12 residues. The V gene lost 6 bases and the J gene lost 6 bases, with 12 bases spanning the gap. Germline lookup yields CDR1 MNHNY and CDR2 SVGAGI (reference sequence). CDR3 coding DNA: TGTGCCAGCAGCTGGAGCGGAGGCGAGCAGTACTTC. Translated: CASSWSGGEQYF.

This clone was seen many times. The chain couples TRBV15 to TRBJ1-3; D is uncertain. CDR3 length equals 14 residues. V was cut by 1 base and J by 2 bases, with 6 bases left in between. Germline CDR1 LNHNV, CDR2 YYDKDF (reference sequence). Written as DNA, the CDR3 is TGTGCCACCAGCAGAGCCGGGACTGGAAACACCATATATTTT. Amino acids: CATSRAGTGNTIYF. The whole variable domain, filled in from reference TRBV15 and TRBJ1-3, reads DAMVIQNPRYQVTQFGKPVTLSCSQTLNHNVMYWYQQKSSQAPKLLFHYYDKDFNNEADTPDNFQSRRPNTSFCFLDIRSPGLGDTAMYLCATSRAGTGNTIYFGEGSWLTVV.

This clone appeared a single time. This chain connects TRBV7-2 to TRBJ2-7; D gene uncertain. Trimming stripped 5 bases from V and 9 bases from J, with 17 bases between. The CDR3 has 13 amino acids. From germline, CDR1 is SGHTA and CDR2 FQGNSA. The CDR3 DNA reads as TGTGCCAGCAGCGTTAATAGTAATTTTGGGCAGTACTTC. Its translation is CASSVNSNFGQYF.

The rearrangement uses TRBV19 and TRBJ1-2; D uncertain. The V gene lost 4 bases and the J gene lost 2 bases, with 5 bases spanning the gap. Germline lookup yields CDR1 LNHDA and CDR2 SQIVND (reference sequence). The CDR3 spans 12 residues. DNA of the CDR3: TGTGCCAGTAGTAAACTGAACTATGGCTACACCTTC. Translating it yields CASSKLNYGYTF.

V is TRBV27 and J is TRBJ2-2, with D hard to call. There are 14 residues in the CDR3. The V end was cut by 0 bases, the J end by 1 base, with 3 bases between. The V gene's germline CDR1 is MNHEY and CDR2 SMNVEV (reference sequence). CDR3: CASSLSRNTGELFF. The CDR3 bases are TGTGCCAGCAGTTTATCTCGGAACACCGGGGAGCTGTTTTTT.

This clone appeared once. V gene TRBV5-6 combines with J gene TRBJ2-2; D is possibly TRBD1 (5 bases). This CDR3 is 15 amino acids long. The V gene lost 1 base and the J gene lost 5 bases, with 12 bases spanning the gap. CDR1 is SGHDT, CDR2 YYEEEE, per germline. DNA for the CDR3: TGTGCCAGCAGCTTGAGGGGCGCGAGGACCGGGGAGCTGTTTTTT. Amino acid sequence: CASSLRGARTGELFF. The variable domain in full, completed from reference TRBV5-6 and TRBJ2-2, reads DAGVTQSPTHLIKTRGQQVTLRCSPKSGHDTVSWYQQALGQGPQFIFQYYEEEERQRGNFPDRFSGHQFPNYSSELNVNALLLGDSALYLCASSLRGARTGELFFGEGSRLTVL.